This is a list of T cell receptor beta chains from one sample in a study of OX40 agonist ivuxolimab in advanced cancers. The table came from immunoSEQ multiplex PCR; TCRdb's copy has only in-frame clones and leaves some out. The table records 90,000 to 100,000 clones, roughly 80% of them present only once. The source was CD4+ or CD8+ T cells sorted from blood, collected in a trial of the OX40 agonist ivuxolimab. All receptors come from an adult with an advanced solid tumor such as melanoma, head and neck, liver or kidney cancer. The CDR3 runs from the conserved cysteine through the conserved F or W. Each record gives: CDR3 length, J gene, V gene, D gene, clone size, CDR3 protein, CDR3 DNA. D genes are given only for firm matches. Some rows mark clone size as missing; the rest say once, few, many or name a class of expanded clone.

cdr3_length: 13
j_call: TRBJ1-5
v_call: TRBV6-5
d_call: NA
clone_size: many
cdr3_aa: CASSRGLWQPQHF
cdr3_nt: TGTGCCAGCAGTCGGGGACTTTGGCAGCCCCAGCATTTT

cdr3_length: 14
j_call: TRBJ1-4
v_call: TRBV5-5
d_call: NA
clone_size: NA
cdr3_aa: CASSRGNNNEKLFF
cdr3_nt: TGTGCCAGCAGTCGGGGAAACAATAATGAAAAACTGTTTTTT

cdr3_length: 14
j_call: TRBJ2-5
v_call: TRBV4-3
d_call: NA
clone_size: NA
cdr3_aa: CASSQGNAGETQYF
cdr3_nt: TGCGCCAGCAGCCAAGGTAACGCAGGAGAGACCCAGTACTTC

cdr3_length: 15
j_call: TRBJ1-4
v_call: TRBV6-5
d_call: NA
clone_size: NA
cdr3_aa: CASSQGRPWEEKLFF
cdr3_nt: TGTGCCAGCAGCCAGGGACGTCCATGGGAGGAAAAACTGTTTTTT

cdr3_length: 13
j_call: TRBJ1-3
v_call: TRBV25-1
d_call: NA
clone_size: NA
cdr3_aa: CASRPTSGNTIYF
cdr3_nt: TGTGCCAGCAGGCCAACCTCTGGAAACACCATATATTTT

cdr3_length: 12
j_call: TRBJ1-1
v_call: TRBV10-3
d_call: NA
clone_size: NA
cdr3_aa: CAIGMPYTEAFF
cdr3_nt: TGTGCCATCGGGATGCCGTACACTGAAGCTTTCTTT

cdr3_length: 14
j_call: TRBJ2-3
v_call: TRBV4-3
d_call: NA
clone_size: NA
cdr3_aa: CASSQGLRTDTQYF
cdr3_nt: TGCGCCAGCAGCCAAGGACTCCGGACAGATACGCAGTATTTT

cdr3_length: 16
j_call: TRBJ2-6
v_call: TRBV4-3
d_call: NA
clone_size: NA
cdr3_aa: CASSPPGLPGANVLTF
cdr3_nt: TGCGCCAGCAGCCCGCCAGGACTGCCTGGGGCCAACGTCCTGACTTTC

cdr3_length: 15
j_call: TRBJ2-3
v_call: TRBV11-3
d_call: TRBD2
clone_size: NA
cdr3_aa: CASSLAGGPLDTQYF
cdr3_nt: TGTGCCAGCAGCTTAGCGGGGGGGCCCCTAGATACGCAGTATTTT

cdr3_length: 15
j_call: TRBJ2-5
v_call: TRBV6-4
d_call: TRBD1
clone_size: NA
cdr3_aa: CASSPWDSPPSTQYF
cdr3_nt: TGTGCCAGCAGCCCCTGGGACAGCCCCCCATCTACCCAGTACTTC

cdr3_length: 13
j_call: TRBJ2-3
v_call: TRBV7-2
d_call: TRBD1
clone_size: NA
cdr3_aa: CASSRDRTDTQYF
cdr3_nt: TGTGCCAGCAGTCGGGACAGGACAGATACGCAGTATTTT

cdr3_length: 14
j_call: TRBJ1-5
v_call: TRBV28
d_call: NA
clone_size: NA
cdr3_aa: CASSLVPRNQPQHF
cdr3_nt: TGTGCCAGCAGTTTGGTCCCCCGCAATCAGCCCCAGCATTTT

cdr3_length: 15
j_call: TRBJ1-1
v_call: TRBV5-1
d_call: NA
clone_size: NA
cdr3_aa: CASSLFKRENTEAFF
cdr3_nt: TGCGCCAGCAGCTTGTTTAAGAGGGAGAACACTGAAGCTTTCTTT

cdr3_length: 13
j_call: TRBJ2-4
v_call: TRBV6-5
d_call: NA
clone_size: NA
cdr3_aa: CASRGGRVNIQYF
cdr3_nt: TGTGCCAGCAGGGGGGGGCGAGTAAACATTCAGTACTTC

cdr3_length: 17
j_call: TRBJ2-2
v_call: TRBV5-1
d_call: TRBD1
clone_size: NA
cdr3_aa: CASSLLSGTGNTGELFF
cdr3_nt: TGCGCCAGCAGCCTCCTTTCCGGGACAGGAAACACCGGGGAGCTGTTTTTT

cdr3_length: 16
j_call: TRBJ2-1
v_call: TRBV7-2
d_call: TRBD2
clone_size: NA
cdr3_aa: CASSSIAGRRSNEQFF
cdr3_nt: TGTGCCAGCAGCTCAATAGCGGGGAGGCGAAGCAATGAGCAGTTCTTC

cdr3_length: 13
j_call: TRBJ2-7
v_call: TRBV28
d_call: TRBD1
clone_size: NA
cdr3_aa: CASSADRVREQYF
cdr3_nt: TGTGCCAGCAGTGCGGACAGGGTGAGAGAGCAGTACTTC

cdr3_length: 14
j_call: TRBJ1-1
v_call: TRBV6-5
d_call: NA
clone_size: NA
cdr3_aa: CASSYSGGDTEAFF
cdr3_nt: TGTGCCAGCAGTTACTCGGGCGGGGACACTGAAGCTTTCTTT

cdr3_length: 17
j_call: TRBJ1-5
v_call: TRBV19
d_call: TRBD1
clone_size: NA
cdr3_aa: CASSPRTGQHSNQPQHF
cdr3_nt: TGTGCCAGTAGTCCCAGGACAGGGCAGCATAGCAATCAGCCCCAGCATTTT

cdr3_length: 12
j_call: TRBJ1-2
v_call: TRBV9
d_call: NA
clone_size: NA
cdr3_aa: CASSVSHGGYTF
cdr3_nt: TGTGCCAGCAGCGTCTCACACGGTGGCTACACCTTC

cdr3_length: 14
j_call: TRBJ2-1
v_call: TRBV6-5
d_call: TRBD1
clone_size: NA
cdr3_aa: CASSTTGVDSEQFF
cdr3_nt: TGTGCCAGCAGCACGACAGGGGTAGACAGTGAGCAGTTCTTC

cdr3_length: 14
j_call: TRBJ1-6
v_call: TRBV6-4
d_call: TRBD1
clone_size: NA
cdr3_aa: CASSETGWASPLHF
cdr3_nt: TGTGCCAGCAGTGAGACAGGGTGGGCTTCACCCCTCCACTTT